A selection of T cell receptor beta chains follows, all from one sample in a study of blood T cell repertoires in COVID-19. Clones were read by immunoSEQ multiplex PCR, and TCRdb kept only the in-frame ones, dropping some. The sample lists fewer than 500,000 clones, roughly 89% seen once, with less than 0.95% in the top ten. The specimen was peripheral blood. The receptors derive from a young man with COVID-19, enrolled during active disease. The CDR3 runs from the conserved cysteine through the conserved F or W. D genes are given only for firm matches. Rows give clone size only sometimes, using once, few, many, or a class for an expanded clone.

v_gene: TRBV9; abundance: once; d_gene: -; j_gene: TRBJ2-1; CDR3nt: TGTGCCAGCAGCTTACAGGGTTCGGGGAATGAGCAGTTCTTC; CDR3aa: CASSLQGSGNEQFF
v_gene: TRBV27; abundance: few; d_gene: TRBD1; j_gene: TRBJ1-3; CDR3nt: TGTGCCAGCAGTTCCGGACAGGGAGTGGCGCGTGGAAACACCATATATTTT; CDR3aa: CASSSGQGVARGNTIYF
v_gene: TRBV5-8; abundance: -; d_gene: -; j_gene: TRBJ2-5; CDR3nt: TGTGCCAGCAGACCCCGCGGGTCCGTCGGTGGGCGGTACTTC; CDR3aa: CASRPRGSVGGRYF
v_gene: TRBV21-1; abundance: -; d_gene: -; j_gene: TRBJ1-1; CDR3nt: TGTGCCAGCAGCCCCCAGAGGAATGAAGCTTTCTTT; CDR3aa: CASSPQRNEAFF
v_gene: TRBV7-2; abundance: -; d_gene: TRBD2; j_gene: TRBJ2-3; CDR3nt: TGTGCCAGCAGCTTAGCCGGGACTAGCGGGACCTTATGGTATTTT; CDR3aa: CASSLAGTSGTLWYF
v_gene: TRBV7-8; abundance: -; d_gene: -; j_gene: TRBJ1-6; CDR3nt: TGTGCCAGCAGCTTGGGGGGGCTGAAAGGGAATTCACCCCTCCACTTT; CDR3aa: CASSLGGLKGNSPLHF
v_gene: TRBV7-9; abundance: -; d_gene: -; j_gene: TRBJ2-6; CDR3nt: TGTGCCAGCAGCCCTCGCGCCGCGGTAGGCGGGGCCAACGTCCTGACTTTC; CDR3aa: CASSPRAAVGGANVLTF
v_gene: TRBV4-1; abundance: -; d_gene: -; j_gene: TRBJ2-7; CDR3nt: TGCGCCAGCAGCTTTCAAGGAACAGTCGACGAGCAGTACTTC; CDR3aa: CASSFQGTVDEQYF
v_gene: TRBV10-2; abundance: once; d_gene: -; j_gene: TRBJ1-1; CDR3nt: TGCGCCAGCAGCCCAGGGTACGACACTGAAGCTTTCTTT; CDR3aa: CASSPGYDTEAFF
v_gene: TRBV9; abundance: -; d_gene: TRBD1; j_gene: TRBJ2-7; CDR3nt: TGTGCCAGCAGCGTGGGGACAGGGGGCTCCTACGAGCAGTACTTC; CDR3aa: CASSVGTGGSYEQYF
v_gene: TRBV12-5; abundance: -; d_gene: -; j_gene: TRBJ2-1; CDR3nt: TGTGCTAGTGGTGACCGCCGGGACTTACCTTACAATGAGCAGTTCTTC; CDR3aa: CASGDRRDLPYNEQFF
v_gene: TRBV4-1; abundance: -; d_gene: TRBD1; j_gene: TRBJ2-1; CDR3nt: TGCGCCAGCAGCCACCCGGGGACAGGGGGTAATGAGCAGTTCTTC; CDR3aa: CASSHPGTGGNEQFF
v_gene: TRBV7-2; abundance: -; d_gene: -; j_gene: TRBJ2-7; CDR3nt: TGTGCCAGCAGCCTTCCCCTAACGGAGCAGTACTTC; CDR3aa: CASSLPLTEQYF
v_gene: TRBV24-1; abundance: -; d_gene: -; j_gene: TRBJ2-1; CDR3nt: TGTGCCACCAGTGATGCCTCTAGGTACAATGAGCAGTTCTTC; CDR3aa: CATSDASRYNEQFF
v_gene: TRBV18; abundance: -; d_gene: -; j_gene: TRBJ2-2; CDR3nt: TGTGCCAGCTCACCAACCGTCAGTGGCGGGGAGCTGTTTTTT; CDR3aa: CASSPTVSGGELFF
v_gene: TRBV14; abundance: -; d_gene: TRBD1; j_gene: TRBJ2-1; CDR3nt: TGTGCCAGCAGCCGACAGGGAAATGAGCAGTTCTTC; CDR3aa: CASSRQGNEQFF
v_gene: TRBV5-1; abundance: -; d_gene: TRBD1; j_gene: TRBJ1-1; CDR3nt: TGCGCCAGCAGTGGACAGGGCATCCCTGAAGCTTTCTTT; CDR3aa: CASSGQGIPEAFF
v_gene: TRBV6-6; abundance: -; d_gene: -; j_gene: TRBJ2-2; CDR3nt: TGTGCCAGCAGGATAGCGGACACCGGGGAGCTGTTTTTT; CDR3aa: CASRIADTGELFF
v_gene: TRBV2; abundance: once; d_gene: -; j_gene: TRBJ1-2; CDR3nt: TGTGCCAGCCTCCCCCGGGACTCTCAAATGGACTATGGCTACACCTTC; CDR3aa: CASLPRDSQMDYGYTF
v_gene: TRBV27; abundance: -; d_gene: -; j_gene: TRBJ1-2; CDR3nt: TGTGCCAGCAGCCCTCTCCAGGATCACTATGGCTACACCTTC; CDR3aa: CASSPLQDHYGYTF
v_gene: TRBV18; abundance: -; d_gene: -; j_gene: TRBJ2-4; CDR3nt: TGTGCCAGCTCACGGGAAATCCACAGGGACAAAAACATTCAGTACTTC; CDR3aa: CASSREIHRDKNIQYF
v_gene: TRBV6-5; abundance: few; d_gene: TRBD2; j_gene: TRBJ2-1; CDR3nt: TGTGCCAGCAGTTACTCCAGCGGGACCTACAATGAGCAGTTCTTC; CDR3aa: CASSYSSGTYNEQFF
v_gene: TRBV27; abundance: -; d_gene: -; j_gene: TRBJ2-1; CDR3nt: TGTGCCACCATCGGTCGGGTTGGGGAGCAGTTCTTC; CDR3aa: CATIGRVGEQFF
v_gene: TRBV6-6; abundance: -; d_gene: TRBD1; j_gene: TRBJ1-2; CDR3nt: TGTGCCAGCAGCCGCACAAACTACAGGGGGGATGGCTACACCTTC; CDR3aa: CASSRTNYRGDGYTF
v_gene: TRBV7-9; abundance: -; d_gene: -; j_gene: TRBJ2-1; CDR3nt: TGTGCCAGCAGCCTAACATCTCTAGTAAATGAGCAGTTCTTC; CDR3aa: CASSLTSLVNEQFF
v_gene: TRBV18; abundance: -; d_gene: TRBD2; j_gene: TRBJ2-7; CDR3nt: TGTGCCAGCTCAGCCGGGACTAACCTCTACGAGCAGTACTTC; CDR3aa: CASSAGTNLYEQYF
v_gene: TRBV7-9; abundance: -; d_gene: TRBD2; j_gene: TRBJ2-4; CDR3nt: TGTGCCAGCAGCCTAGAGCGGGAGGGCCGAGCCAAAAACATTCAGTACTTC; CDR3aa: CASSLEREGRAKNIQYF
v_gene: TRBV5-1; abundance: -; d_gene: TRBD2; j_gene: TRBJ2-1; CDR3nt: TGCGCCAGCAGCCCCATGACTAGCGGGCTCTACAATGAGCAGTTCTTC; CDR3aa: CASSPMTSGLYNEQFF
v_gene: TRBV7-9; abundance: -; d_gene: -; j_gene: TRBJ2-5; CDR3nt: TGTGCCAGCAGTCGACAGGTTACCTGGGGGAAAGAGACCCAGTACTTC; CDR3aa: CASSRQVTWGKETQYF
v_gene: TRBV18; abundance: -; d_gene: -; j_gene: TRBJ1-5; CDR3nt: TGTGCCAGCTCACCGGACATCCTCAATCAGCCCCAGCATTTT; CDR3aa: CASSPDILNQPQHF
v_gene: TRBV3-1/TRBV3-2; abundance: -; d_gene: -; j_gene: TRBJ1-1; CDR3nt: TGTGCCAGCAGCCCGGACAGTCAACGGACTGAAGCTTTCTTT; CDR3aa: CASSPDSQRTEAFF
v_gene: TRBV27; abundance: -; d_gene: TRBD1; j_gene: TRBJ2-3; CDR3nt: TGTGCCAGCAGTTTGCGGACGCAGGGGGGCACAGATACGCAGTATTTT; CDR3aa: CASSLRTQGGTDTQYF
v_gene: TRBV12-3/TRBV12-4; abundance: -; d_gene: TRBD1; j_gene: TRBJ2-1; CDR3nt: TGTGCCAGCACCGGGACAGGGCGGAATGAGCAGTTCTTC; CDR3aa: CASTGTGRNEQFF
v_gene: TRBV30; abundance: once; d_gene: TRBD2; j_gene: TRBJ2-7; CDR3nt: TGTGCCTGGAGTGTACTGGCTAGCGGGGGCATCTCCTACGAGCAGTACTTC; CDR3aa: CAWSVLASGGISYEQYF
v_gene: TRBV5-1; abundance: -; d_gene: -; j_gene: TRBJ2-2; CDR3nt: TGCGCCAGCAGCCGCAGGGGTCGTGGTAGCACCGGGGAGCTGTTTTTT; CDR3aa: CASSRRGRGSTGELFF
v_gene: TRBV6-5; abundance: -; d_gene: -; j_gene: TRBJ2-3; CDR3nt: TGTGCCAGCAGTTACTCGTACACAGATACGCAGTATTTT; CDR3aa: CASSYSYTDTQYF
v_gene: TRBV11-2; abundance: once; d_gene: -; j_gene: TRBJ1-2; CDR3nt: TGTGCCAGCAGCGCCTGGGAGGGGGGAAGGGGCTACACCTTC; CDR3aa: CASSAWEGGRGYTF
v_gene: TRBV3-1/TRBV3-2; abundance: -; d_gene: -; j_gene: TRBJ2-7; CDR3nt: TGTGCCAGCACTCCAGGGCTATACTCCTACGAGCAGTACTTC; CDR3aa: CASTPGLYSYEQYF
v_gene: TRBV11-1; abundance: few; d_gene: TRBD2; j_gene: TRBJ2-7; CDR3nt: TGTGCCAGCGCGCAGTACCGACGGGGGGACGAGCAGTACTTC; CDR3aa: CASAQYRRGDEQYF
v_gene: TRBV3-1/TRBV3-2; abundance: few; d_gene: -; j_gene: TRBJ2-1; CDR3nt: TGTGCCAGCAGCCAGGGCCCTAGGGGTGAGCAGTTCTTC; CDR3aa: CASSQGPRGEQFF
v_gene: TRBV19; abundance: -; d_gene: -; j_gene: TRBJ2-3; CDR3nt: TGTGCCAGTAGTAGGTTGAGTAACACAGATACGCAGTATTTT; CDR3aa: CASSRLSNTDTQYF
v_gene: TRBV7-9; abundance: -; d_gene: -; j_gene: TRBJ1-6; CDR3nt: TGTGCCAGCAGCTTAGGTGTGAGAGGTTCACCCCTCCACTTT; CDR3aa: CASSLGVRGSPLHF
v_gene: TRBV5-1; abundance: -; d_gene: TRBD1; j_gene: TRBJ2-2; CDR3nt: TGCGCCAGCACCCGCGACAGGGGTGGCGGGGAGCTGTTTTTT; CDR3aa: CASTRDRGGGELFF
v_gene: TRBV6-5; abundance: -; d_gene: -; j_gene: TRBJ2-7; CDR3nt: TGTGCCAGCAGTACGCGACTGGCTCCCTACGAGCAGTACTTC; CDR3aa: CASSTRLAPYEQYF
v_gene: TRBV12-3/TRBV12-4; abundance: -; d_gene: -; j_gene: TRBJ1-6; CDR3nt: TGTGCCAGCAGTATGGGGGGGAATTCACCCCTCCACTTT; CDR3aa: CASSMGGNSPLHF
v_gene: TRBV10-2; abundance: -; d_gene: TRBD1; j_gene: TRBJ2-1; CDR3nt: TGCGCCAGCAGTGAGTCGGGACAGCACAATGAGCAGTTCTTC; CDR3aa: CASSESGQHNEQFF
v_gene: TRBV7-6; abundance: -; d_gene: -; j_gene: TRBJ1-3; CDR3nt: TGTGCCAGCAGCTTAGCGCCGGGGGGGGGAAACACCATATATTTT; CDR3aa: CASSLAPGGGNTIYF
v_gene: TRBV5-4; abundance: -; d_gene: -; j_gene: TRBJ1-3; CDR3nt: TGTGCCAGCAGCTTGACGGTGGGGGGAACCTTCTCTGGAAACACCATATATTTT; CDR3aa: CASSLTVGGTFSGNTIYF
v_gene: TRBV6-6; abundance: -; d_gene: TRBD1; j_gene: TRBJ1-4; CDR3nt: TGTGCCAGCAGCTGGGACAGCCCTAATGAAAAACTGTTTTTT; CDR3aa: CASSWDSPNEKLFF
v_gene: TRBV18; abundance: once; d_gene: TRBD1; j_gene: TRBJ2-2; CDR3nt: TGTGCCAGCTCACGTACCGGACAGGGGATTCACGGGGAGCTGTTTTTT; CDR3aa: CASSRTGQGIHGELFF
v_gene: TRBV2; abundance: -; d_gene: -; j_gene: TRBJ1-1; CDR3nt: TGTGCCAGCAGTGACTCCCGGCAGGGCAACACTGAAGCTTTCTTT; CDR3aa: CASSDSRQGNTEAFF
v_gene: TRBV27; abundance: -; d_gene: TRBD1; j_gene: TRBJ1-5; CDR3nt: TGTGCCAGCGGCAAAGACAGGGAAGGACAGCCCCAGCATTTT; CDR3aa: CASGKDREGQPQHF
v_gene: TRBV19; abundance: -; d_gene: -; j_gene: TRBJ2-3; CDR3nt: TGTGCCAGTAGTTTCGACGCGGACAGATCTAGCACAGATACGCAGTATTTT; CDR3aa: CASSFDADRSSTDTQYF
v_gene: TRBV10-2; abundance: -; d_gene: -; j_gene: TRBJ1-6; CDR3nt: TGCGCCAGCAGTGAGTTTGGTACAGCTAATTCACCCCTCCACTTT; CDR3aa: CASSEFGTANSPLHF
v_gene: TRBV5-1; abundance: -; d_gene: -; j_gene: TRBJ2-3; CDR3nt: TGCGCCAGCAGCTTGACGGGTAGCACAGATACGCAGTATTTT; CDR3aa: CASSLTGSTDTQYF
v_gene: TRBV3-1/TRBV3-2; abundance: -; d_gene: TRBD1; j_gene: TRBJ1-3; CDR3nt: TGTGCCAGCAGCGCGACAGGGTCCGGAAACACCATATATTTT; CDR3aa: CASSATGSGNTIYF
v_gene: TRBV29-1; abundance: -; d_gene: -; j_gene: TRBJ2-7; CDR3nt: TGCAGCGTTGATGCAGCCGACACCTACGAGCAGTACTTC; CDR3aa: CSVDAADTYEQYF
v_gene: TRBV29-1; abundance: -; d_gene: -; j_gene: TRBJ1-3; CDR3nt: TGCAGCACCTCCCTGGGCGGAAACACCATATATTTT; CDR3aa: CSTSLGGNTIYF
v_gene: TRBV6-5; abundance: once; d_gene: -; j_gene: TRBJ1-2; CDR3nt: TGTGCCAGCAGGTCCCAGGGAAACTATGGCTACACCTTC; CDR3aa: CASRSQGNYGYTF
v_gene: TRBV7-9; abundance: -; d_gene: -; j_gene: TRBJ2-1; CDR3nt: TGTGCCAGCAGCACTAGTCGGCCAGTCCGTGGGTCTTACAATGAGCAGTTCTTC; CDR3aa: CASSTSRPVRGSYNEQFF